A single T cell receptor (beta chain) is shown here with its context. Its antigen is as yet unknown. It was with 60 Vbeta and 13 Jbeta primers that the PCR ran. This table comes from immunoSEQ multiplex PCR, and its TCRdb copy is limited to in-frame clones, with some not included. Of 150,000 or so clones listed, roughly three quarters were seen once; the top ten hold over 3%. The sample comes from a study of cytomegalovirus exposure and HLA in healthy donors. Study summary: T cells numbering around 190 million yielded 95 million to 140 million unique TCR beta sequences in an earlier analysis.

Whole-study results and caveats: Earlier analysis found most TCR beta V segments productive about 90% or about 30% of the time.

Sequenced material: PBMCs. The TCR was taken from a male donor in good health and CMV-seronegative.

The DNA of the CDR3 is TGTGCCAGCAGTGAAGAGGCGGGGGGGCCAGAGACCCAGTACTTC. Its translation is CASSEEAGGPETQYF. V and J are TRBV6-1 and TRBJ2-5; 9 bases are a match to TRBD2. There are 15 residues in the CDR3. Germline CDR1 reads MNHNS; CDR2 reads SASEGT. Trimming took 1 base from V and 4 from J; bases not matched to a gene: 4.